This entry concerns a single TCR beta chain. Antigen unknown. This sample stems from a study of T cell responses to AZD1222 COVID-19 vaccine. TCRdb keeps only in-frame clones here, not all; method: immunoSEQ multiplex PCR. This sample carries some 91,000 clones, approximately 88% of them seen once, and the ten largest clones take around 2%. Study outcomes and limitations: Nearly half of spike-specific TCRs reportedly go after variant regions that carry no mutations. Repertoire samples came only from after the peak T cell response. Spike-specific TCR repertoires showed rising breadth and depth after two AZD1222 doses. Donors were largely white British and mainly female; clonal diversity was possibly underestimated.

The material was peripheral blood, obtained on day 0 of AZD1222 vaccination. The source of this sequence is an adult in good health.

DNA for the CDR3: TGTGCCAGCTCACCACCTTCTAGAGAGACCCAGTACTTC. Its translation is CASSPPSRETQYF. The V and J genes are TRBV18 and TRBJ2-5; no definite D call. The V and J ends lost 0 bases and 4 bases respectively, with 6 bases between them. Germline V gene lookup returns CDR1 KGHSH and CDR2 LQKENI. This CDR3 is 13 amino acids long.